This TCR beta chain was observed in a study of graft-versus-host responses after intestinal transplantation (dated by TCRdb to the early 2020s). With respect to the entire study: Recipients received multivisceral, liver-intestinal, or isolated intestinal transplants. Every recipient was given anti-thymocyte globulin induction, then maintenance tacrolimus and steroids for two to three years. Bulk TCR-beta CDR3 sequencing was used to track graft-versus-host and host-versus-graft alloreactive T cell clones in the graft, circulation and bone marrow after intestinal transplantation. Alloreactive clones were identified by sequencing pre-transplant mixed lymphocyte reaction products and comparing these products with unstimulated pre-transplant donor and recipient T cells. A cohort of some 24 intestinal transplant recipients, including one retransplant, was enrolled, and 3 patients lacking pretransplant specimens were excluded. A peak of at least 4% donor T cells among recipient peripheral blood mononuclear cells was the definition used for donor T cell macrochimerism. Instead of going to the commercial service, samples from a few later patients were sequenced in-house on an Illumina MiSeq and processed with MiXCR.

Summary of the overall study and its limitations: GvH clones turned up in recipient bone marrow, with some appearing earlier in ileal mucosa or blood, a pattern consistent with an intestinal mucosal origin. In patients with donor T cell macrochimerism, the allografts had high GvH to HvG T cell clonal ratios. The conclusions were limited by the relatively low number and heterogeneity of the intestinal transplant patients. Peak levels of circulating GvH clones were associated with declines in HvG clones early after transplant.

Library construction relied on the immunoSEQ multiplex PCR assay. For most patients, genomic DNA was subjected to high-throughput TCR-beta CDR3 sequencing by Adaptive Biotechnologies. Turning to the authors' computational methods: Adaptive's ImmunoSEQ software supplied the TCR sequencing data for 15 to 20 patients, while MiXCR and VDJtools were used to process three other patients. CDR3 nucleotide sequences shared between donor and recipient were removed because the origin of such sequences could not be assigned. At least 2-fold expansion over unstimulated cells and a minimum CFSE-low frequency of 0.002% (template counts) or 0.001% (read counts) were required for clones to be classified as alloreactive. Mappable clones were those detected in sequenced pre-transplant spleen, lymph node, or MLR CFSE-low populations of the donor or recipient. Cumulative frequency of alloreactive clones was calculated as a percentage of all sequences weighted by copy number. TCRdb re-hosts the immuneACCESS table, in-frame sequences only. Its copies lack some clones; in the studies checked, an unresolved V gene accounts for under half of them, and the cause for the rest is not known. V and J calls and clone size are those listed in that table; D and trimming were worked out from the DNA. Within this sample are approximately 50,000 clones, with around nine tenths of them counted one time only. 1.5% to 2% of the sample rests with the top ten.

To note about this clone: It has no known antigen specificity. The input lacks base qualities; no much larger clone sits a single base away.

V is reduced by 4 bases and J by 1 base, leaving a spacing of 17 bases between them. The germline V gene sets CDR1 to SGDLS and CDR2 to YYNGEE. Taken from cysteine to phenylalanine, the CDR3 has 16 residues. Of the read, only the CDR3 DNA is kept; its 48 bases are in frame from base 1. Blood samples were collected up to 4 times in the first month after transplant and then at least monthly when available. This TCR was recovered from a human patient who received an intestinal transplant, so some T cells may come from the graft donor. Sequenced material: PBMCs, taken 26 days after transplant. The sequence joins TRBV9 to TRBJ1-1; the D segment cannot be called with confidence. The CDR3 reads as follows: CASSPREGSRNTEAFF. The DNA reads TGTGCCAGCAGCCCGAGGGAGGGCTCCCGGAACACTGAAGCTTTCTTT. Beyond the CDR3, the reference TRBV9 and TRBJ1-1 genes provide the residues; the full variable domain reads: DSGVTQTPKHLITATGQRVTLRCSPRSGDLSVYWYQQSLDQGLQFLIQYYNGEERAKGNILERFSAQQFPDLHSELNLSSLELGDSALYFCASSPREGSRNTEAFFGQGTRLTVV.